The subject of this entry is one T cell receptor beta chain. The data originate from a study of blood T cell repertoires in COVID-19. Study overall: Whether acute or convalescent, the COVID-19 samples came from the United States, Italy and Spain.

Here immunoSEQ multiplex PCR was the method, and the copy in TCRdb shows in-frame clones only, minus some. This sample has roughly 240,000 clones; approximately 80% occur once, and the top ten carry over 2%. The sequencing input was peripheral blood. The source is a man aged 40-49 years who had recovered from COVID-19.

In nucleotides, the CDR3 is TGTGCCACCAGCAGAAACCTCAACCCCCCGGACAGGGGGAACAATGAGCAGTTCTTC. Amino acids: CATSRNLNPPDRGNNEQFF. The rearrangement links TRBV15 to TRBJ2-1; 10 bases align to TRBD1. Germline loops: CDR1 LNHNV, CDR2 YYDKDF (reference sequence). J was trimmed by 5 bases and V by 2 bases; bases with no gene match: 15. The CDR3 runs to 19 residues. The entire variable domain, with the rest obtained from reference TRBV15 and TRBJ2-1, is as follows: DAMVIQNPRYQVTQFGKPVTLSCSQTLNHNVMYWYQQKSSQAPKLLFHYYDKDFNNEADTPDNFQSRRPNTSFCFLDIRSPGLGDTAMYLCATSRNLNPPDRGNNEQFFGPGTRLTVL.